Listed here is a single TCR beta chain. V trimming: 0 bases; J trimming: 4 bases; junction bases outside the gene matches: 4. Germline V gene lookup returns CDR1 SGHRS and CDR2 YFSETQ. This CDR3 contains 15 residues. This sample is drawn from a study of blood T cell repertoires in COVID-19. Clones were read by immunoSEQ multiplex PCR, and TCRdb kept only the in-frame ones, dropping some. The repertoire holds around 320,000 clones, with about 87% as singletons. Sequenced input: peripheral blood. This sequence originates from a woman in her 30s who had recovered from COVID-19. J is TRBJ2-3 and V is TRBV5-1; 8 bases agree with TRBD1. The CDR3 DNA reads as TGCGCCAGCAGCTTGGGGCAGGGGGCACCAGATACGCAGTATTTT. Translated, it gives CASSLGQGAPDTQYF. Using reference TRBV5-1 and TRBJ2-3 for the parts outside the CDR3, the full variable domain is KAGVTQTPRYLIKTRGQQVTLSCSPISGHRSVSWYQQTPGQGLQFLFEYFSETQRNKGNFPGRFSGRQFSNSRSEMNVSTLELGDSALYLCASSLGQGAPDTQYFGPGTRLTVL.